The rows below give T cell receptor beta chains drawn from one sample of a study of shared clonotypes between healthy human individuals. The protocol was immunoSEQ multiplex PCR, while the TCRdb copy is restricted to in-frame clones and leaves out a portion. The sample holds 2 million to 3 million clones, just over 90% seen once. The sequenced material came from naive CD4+ T cells sorted from blood. The receptor source for this set is a man between 18 and 35 years old in good health. CDR3s leave out the opening cysteine and the closing phenylalanine or tryptophan.

CDR3aa	v_gene
ASSLFREQY	TRBV5-6
ASSLVGRGIQETQY	TRBV7-2
ASSQRGQGTETQY	TRBV5-1
ASSRTGIEQY	TRBV4-1
AWGTGTGNSPLH	TRBV30
ASSSPPGQTYGYT	TRBV28
ASSRSRNYEQY	TRBV19
ASSVGGATVETQY	TRBV9
ASSPHRASSGNTIY	TRBV5-1
AISIDRANTEAF	TRBV10-3
ATSSWDRTSYEQY	TRBV15
ASMDRGNTEAF	TRBV4-3
ALTSGTGRGGYT	TRBV30
ASSLVAADTQY	TRBV7-2